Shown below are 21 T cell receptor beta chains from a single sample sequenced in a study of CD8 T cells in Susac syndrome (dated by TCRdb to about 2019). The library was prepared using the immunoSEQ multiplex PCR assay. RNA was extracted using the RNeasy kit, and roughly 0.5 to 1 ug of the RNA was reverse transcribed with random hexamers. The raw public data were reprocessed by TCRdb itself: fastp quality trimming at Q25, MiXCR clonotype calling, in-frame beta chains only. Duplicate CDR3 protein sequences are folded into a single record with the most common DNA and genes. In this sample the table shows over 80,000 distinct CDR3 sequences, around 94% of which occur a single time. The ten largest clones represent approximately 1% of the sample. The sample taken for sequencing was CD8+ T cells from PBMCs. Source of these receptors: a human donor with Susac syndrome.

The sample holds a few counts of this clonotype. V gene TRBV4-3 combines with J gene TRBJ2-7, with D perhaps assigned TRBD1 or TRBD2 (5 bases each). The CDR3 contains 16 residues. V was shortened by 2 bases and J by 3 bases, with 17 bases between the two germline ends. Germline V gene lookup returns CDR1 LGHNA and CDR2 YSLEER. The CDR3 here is CASSQLISGTDYEQYF. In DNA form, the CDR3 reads TGCGCCAGCAGCCAACTAATTTCCGGGACGGACTACGAGCAGTACTTC.

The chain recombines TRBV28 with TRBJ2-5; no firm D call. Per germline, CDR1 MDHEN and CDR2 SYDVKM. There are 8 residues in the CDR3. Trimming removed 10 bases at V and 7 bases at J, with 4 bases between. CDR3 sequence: CATGTQYF. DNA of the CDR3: TGTGCCACCGGGACCCAGTACTTC.

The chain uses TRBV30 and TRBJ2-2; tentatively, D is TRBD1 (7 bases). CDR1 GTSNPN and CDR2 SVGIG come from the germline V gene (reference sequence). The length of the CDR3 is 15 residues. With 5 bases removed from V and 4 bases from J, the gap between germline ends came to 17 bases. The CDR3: CAWAGGTEGTGELFF. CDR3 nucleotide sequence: TGTGCCTGGGCAGGGGGGACTGAGGGCACCGGGGAGCTGTTTTTT.

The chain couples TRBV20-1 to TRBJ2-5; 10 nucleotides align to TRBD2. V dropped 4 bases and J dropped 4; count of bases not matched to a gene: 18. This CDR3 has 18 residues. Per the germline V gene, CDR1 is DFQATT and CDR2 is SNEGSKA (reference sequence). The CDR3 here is CSATYTSGDTRILETQYF. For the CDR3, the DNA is TGCAGTGCTACTTACACTAGCGGGGATACCAGAATTTTAGAGACCCAGTACTTC.

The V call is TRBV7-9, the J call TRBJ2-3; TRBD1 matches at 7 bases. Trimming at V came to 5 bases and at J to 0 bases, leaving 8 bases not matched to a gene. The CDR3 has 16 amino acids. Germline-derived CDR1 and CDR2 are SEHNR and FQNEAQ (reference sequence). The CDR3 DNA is TGTGCCAGCAGCGTCCGGGACAGTGCTAGCACAGATACGCAGTATTTT. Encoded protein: CASSVRDSASTDTQYF.

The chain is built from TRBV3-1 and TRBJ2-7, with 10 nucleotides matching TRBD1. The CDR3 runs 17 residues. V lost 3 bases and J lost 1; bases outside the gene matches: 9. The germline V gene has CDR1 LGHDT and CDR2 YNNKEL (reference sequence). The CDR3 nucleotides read TGTGCCAGCAGCCACGTTACCGGGGACAGGGGTTCCTACGAGCAGTACTTC. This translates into CASSHVTGDRGSYEQYF.

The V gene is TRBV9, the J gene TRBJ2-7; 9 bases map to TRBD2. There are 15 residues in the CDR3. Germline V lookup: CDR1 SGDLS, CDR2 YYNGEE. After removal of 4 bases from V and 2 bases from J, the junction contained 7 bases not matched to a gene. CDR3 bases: TGTGCCAGCAGCTTTTTAGCGGGAGCTCCCTACGAGCAGTACTTC. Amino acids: CASSFLAGAPYEQYF.

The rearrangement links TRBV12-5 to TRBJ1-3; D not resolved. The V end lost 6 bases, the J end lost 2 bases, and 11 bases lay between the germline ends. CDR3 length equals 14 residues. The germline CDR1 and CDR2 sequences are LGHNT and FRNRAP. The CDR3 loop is CASGGGRPGNTIYF. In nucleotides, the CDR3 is TGTGCTAGTGGGGGAGGTCGTCCTGGAAACACCATATATTTT.

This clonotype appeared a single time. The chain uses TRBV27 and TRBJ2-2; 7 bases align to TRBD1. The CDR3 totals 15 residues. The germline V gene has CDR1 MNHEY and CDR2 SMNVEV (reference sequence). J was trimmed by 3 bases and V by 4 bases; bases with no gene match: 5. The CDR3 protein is CASSSTGHDTGELFF. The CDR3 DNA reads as TGTGCCAGCAGTTCGACAGGGCACGACACCGGGGAGCTGTTTTTT.

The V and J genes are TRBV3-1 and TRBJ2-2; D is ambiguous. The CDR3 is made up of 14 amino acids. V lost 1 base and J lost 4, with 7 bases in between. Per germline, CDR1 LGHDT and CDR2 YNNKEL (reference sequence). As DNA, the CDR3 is TGTGCCAGCAGCCAAGTTCAGACCACCGGGGAGCTGTTTTTT. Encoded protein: CASSQVQTTGELFF. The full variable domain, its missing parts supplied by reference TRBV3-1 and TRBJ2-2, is DTAVSQTPKYLVTQMGNDKSIKCEQNLGHDTMYWYKQDSKKFLKIMFSYNNKELIINETVPNRFSPKSPDKAHLNLHINSLELGDSAVYFCASSQVQTTGELFFGEGSRLTVL.

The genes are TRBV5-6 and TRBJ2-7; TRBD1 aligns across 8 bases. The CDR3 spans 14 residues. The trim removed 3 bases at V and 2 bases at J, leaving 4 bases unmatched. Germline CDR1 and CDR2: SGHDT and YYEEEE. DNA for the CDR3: TGTGCCAGCAGCTGGGACAGGTCCACCTACGAGCAGTACTTC. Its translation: CASSWDRSTYEQYF. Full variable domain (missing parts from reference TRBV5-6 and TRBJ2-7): DAGVTQSPTHLIKTRGQQVTLRCSPKSGHDTVSWYQQALGQGPQFIFQYYEEEERQRGNFPDRFSGHQFPNYSSELNVNALLLGDSALYLCASSWDRSTYEQYFGPGTRLTVT.

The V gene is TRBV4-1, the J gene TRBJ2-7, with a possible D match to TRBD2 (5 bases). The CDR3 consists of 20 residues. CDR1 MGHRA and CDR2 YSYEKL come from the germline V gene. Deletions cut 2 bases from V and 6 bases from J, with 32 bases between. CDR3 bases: TGCGCCAGCAGCCAAAATGTGGTCTGGCATCATGGGTCGGGGTTCTCCGAGCAGTACTTC. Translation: CASSQNVVWHHGSGFSEQYF.

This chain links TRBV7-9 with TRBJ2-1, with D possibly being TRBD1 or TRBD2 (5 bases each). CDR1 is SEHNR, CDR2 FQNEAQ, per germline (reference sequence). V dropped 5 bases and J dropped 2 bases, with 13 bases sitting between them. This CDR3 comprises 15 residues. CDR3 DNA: TGTGCCAGCAGCGCACCCGGGACCCCCTACAATGAGCAGTTCTTC. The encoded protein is CASSAPGTPYNEQFF. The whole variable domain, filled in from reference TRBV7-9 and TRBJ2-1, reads DTGVSQNPRHKITKRGQNVTFRCDPISEHNRLYWYRQTLGQGPEFLTYFQNEAQLEKSRLLSDRFSAERPKGSFSTLEIQRTEQGDSAMYLCASSAPGTPYNEQFFGPGTRLTVL.

CDR3 amino acids: CASSQRLAEDQETQYF. CDR3 DNA sequence: TGTGCCAGCAGCCAAAGACTAGCGGAAGATCAAGAGACCCAGTACTTC. V usage is TRBV4-2 and J usage is TRBJ2-5; 9 nucleotides agree with TRBD2. This CDR3 has 16 residues. Germline V gene sequence: CDR1 LGHNA, CDR2 YNFKEQ. The V segment lost 2 bases and the J segment 2 bases; nucleotides outside the gene matches: 6.

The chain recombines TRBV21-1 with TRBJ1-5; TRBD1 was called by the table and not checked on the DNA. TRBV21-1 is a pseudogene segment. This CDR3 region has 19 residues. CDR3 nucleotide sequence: TGTGCCAGCAGCAAAGTGAGGGGGCATAGGGAGGGGAATCGTCAGCCCCAGCATTTT. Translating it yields CASSKVRGHREGNRQPQHF.

As DNA, the CDR3 is TGTGCCAGCAGTAGACAGACCACTGAAGCTTTCTTT. It specifies CASSRQTTEAFF. The rearrangement joins TRBV28 to TRBJ1-1; D perhaps matches TRBD1 (5 bases). The CDR3 is 12 amino acids. V was pared by 5 bases and J by 4 bases, with 8 bases between. CDR1 is MDHEN and CDR2 is SYDVKM in the germline V gene.

DNA of the CDR3: TGCAGCGTTGAAGATCCGGGGGAGAGGGTTCTGTACAATGAGCAGTTCTTC. Translating it yields CSVEDPGERVLYNEQFF. The rearrangement uses TRBV29-1 and TRBJ2-1, with D tentatively TRBD2 (6 bases). Germline V lookup: CDR1 SQVTM, CDR2 ANQGSEA. This CDR3 is 17 amino acids long. V was cut by 0 bases and J by 4 bases, with 19 bases left in between.

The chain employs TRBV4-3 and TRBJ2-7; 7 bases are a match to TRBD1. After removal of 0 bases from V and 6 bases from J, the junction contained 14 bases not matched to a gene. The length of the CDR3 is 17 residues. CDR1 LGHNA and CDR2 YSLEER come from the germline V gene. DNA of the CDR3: TGCGCCAGCAGCCAAGACCTACAGGGGACGGTCCTCCGCGAGCAGTACTTC. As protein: CASSQDLQGTVLREQYF.

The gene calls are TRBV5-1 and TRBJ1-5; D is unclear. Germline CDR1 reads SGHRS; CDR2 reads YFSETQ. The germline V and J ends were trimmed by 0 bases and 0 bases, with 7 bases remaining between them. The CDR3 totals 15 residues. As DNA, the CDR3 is TGCGCCAGCAGCTTGGAGGGCAGTAGCAATCAGCCCCAGCATTTT. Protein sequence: CASSLEGSSNQPQHF.

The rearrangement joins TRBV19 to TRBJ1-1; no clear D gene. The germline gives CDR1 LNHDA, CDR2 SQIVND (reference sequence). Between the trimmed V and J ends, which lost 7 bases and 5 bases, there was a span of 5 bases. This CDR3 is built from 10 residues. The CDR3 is CASMRTEAFF. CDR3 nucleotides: TGTGCCAGTATGAGGACTGAAGCTTTCTTT.

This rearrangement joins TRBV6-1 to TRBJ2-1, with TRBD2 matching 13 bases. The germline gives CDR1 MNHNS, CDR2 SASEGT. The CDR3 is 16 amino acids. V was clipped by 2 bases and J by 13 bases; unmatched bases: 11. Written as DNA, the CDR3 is TGTGCCAGCAGTGAACCCCTAAGGACTAGCGGGAGAGTTCAGTTCTTC. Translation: CASSEPLRTSGRVQFF.